This T cell receptor (beta chain) was recorded in a study of response to subunit inactivated influenza vaccine. A few counts support this clonotype. Antigen unknown. TCRdb called the RT-PCR reads again in MiXCR, with one record for every CDR3 protein. In the table there are 650,000 to 800,000 distinct CDR3 sequences, approximately 14% of which are singletons. Regarding the study as a whole: That few new T cells are recruited by each seasonal influenza vaccination was the authors' suggestion.

The CDR3 is made up of 11 amino acids. V lost 5 bases, J lost 7 bases, and 6 bases lay in between. Germline assignment: CDR1 MNHEY and CDR2 SVGAGI. This TCR was sampled from a middle-aged man who received an inactivated influenza vaccine. The sample was PBMCs from blood, taken 14 to 15 days before vaccination. The chain uses TRBV6-5 and TRBJ2-1; D ambiguous. This CDR3 reads CASSGENEQFF. In DNA, the CDR3 is TGTGCCAGCAGTGGGGAAAATGAGCAGTTCTTC.